The clone carrying this TCR beta chain was detected only a few times. Its antigen is as yet unknown. Breast cancer patients provided tissue from their axillary draining lymph nodes. This record comes from a study of breast tumors, draining lymph nodes, adjacent tissues. General study findings and limits: Tumor and nontumor repertoires were significantly more similar in luminal-like than in basal-like breast cancer.

This CDR3 has 14 amino acids. Deletions cut 0 bases from V and 0 bases from J, with 6 bases between. Germline V gives CDR1 SGHDT, CDR2 YYEEEE. In TCRdb, the multiplex PCR reads were re-called with MiXCR into one record per CDR3 protein. There are 190,000 or so distinct CDR3 sequences in the sample; over 25% occur only once, and about 4.5% lies in the top ten. The source is a female donor with breast cancer. Some clones in this sample may be carry-over from other donors' samples. Sequenced: axillary lymph node tissue. The chain links TRBV5-6 to TRBJ1-1; D is unresolved. The CDR3 is CASSLGVMNTEAFF. The DNA of the CDR3 is TGTGCCAGCAGCTTGGGGGTCATGAACACTGAAGCTTTCTTT.